This T cell receptor beta chain was obtained from a study of OX40 agonist ivuxolimab in advanced cancers. Overall study: In this trial design, patients received ivuxolimab intravenously at 0.01 to 10 mg/kg every 2 weeks.

The table came from immunoSEQ multiplex PCR; TCRdb's copy has only in-frame clones and leaves some out. Among about 54,000 clones listed, 84% were seen once. From germline, CDR1 is SGHNT and CDR2 YYREEE (reference sequence). V was cut by 5 bases and J by 5 bases, with 11 bases left in between. The CDR3 loop spans 14 amino acids. The chain uses TRBV5-4 and TRBJ1-6; possible D gene TRBD1, 6 bases. The source is an adult with an advanced solid tumor such as melanoma, head and neck, liver or kidney cancer. This sample comprised CD4+ or CD8+ T cells sorted from blood, obtained in a trial of the OX40 agonist ivuxolimab. CDR3 sequence reads: CASSKTGDNSPLHF. The DNA for the CDR3 is TGTGCCAGCAGTAAGACAGGAGATAATTCACCCCTCCACTTT.